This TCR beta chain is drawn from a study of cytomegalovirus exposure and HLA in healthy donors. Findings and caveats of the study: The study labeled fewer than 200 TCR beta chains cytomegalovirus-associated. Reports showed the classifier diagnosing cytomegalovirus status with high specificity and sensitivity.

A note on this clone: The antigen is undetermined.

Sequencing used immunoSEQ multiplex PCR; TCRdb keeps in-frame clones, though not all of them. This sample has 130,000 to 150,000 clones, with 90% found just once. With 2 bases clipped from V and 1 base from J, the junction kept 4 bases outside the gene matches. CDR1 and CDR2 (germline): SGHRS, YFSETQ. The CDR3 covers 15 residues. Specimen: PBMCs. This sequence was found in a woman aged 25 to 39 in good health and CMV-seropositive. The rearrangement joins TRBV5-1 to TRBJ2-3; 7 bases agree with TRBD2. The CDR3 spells CASSLGLVGTDTQYF. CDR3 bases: TGCGCCAGCAGCTTAGGACTAGTGGGCACAGATACGCAGTATTTT.